The 2 T cell receptor beta chains listed next were all sequenced from one sample in a study of T-cell reconstitution after alpha-beta-depleted transplantation in children. Unique molecular identifiers were incorporated when the TCRbeta library was constructed. TCRdb passed the PCR reads through MiXCR, listing each CDR3 protein once. The table lists about 18,000 distinct CDR3 sequences, over 5% of them singletons. Source: PBMCs, taken before TCRalphabeta/CD19-depleted stem cell transplant. These receptors were collected from a boy aged 10-17 years with acute lymphoblastic leukemia, due to receive a stem cell transplant.

The chain carries TRBV5-6 and TRBJ2-1; no clear D. Germline V lookup: CDR1 SGHDT, CDR2 YYEEEE. V lost 1 base to trimming and J lost 9 bases, with 8 bases between them. This CDR3 has 12 amino acids. The CDR3 spells CASSLLKAEQFF. The CDR3 DNA follows: TGTGCCAGCAGCTTGTTGAAGGCTGAGCAGTTCTTC.

In its sample, this clonotype ranks as medium-sized. V usage is TRBV29-1 and J usage is TRBJ2-1; 10 bases agree with TRBD2. V was pared by 5 bases and J by 4 bases, with 5 bases of the junction left unmatched. The CDR3 has 14 residues. Per the germline V gene, CDR1 is SQVTM and CDR2 is ANQGSEA. The CDR3 is CSVPGTSAYNEQFF. Written as DNA, the CDR3 is TGCAGCGTTCCTGGGACTAGCGCTTACAATGAGCAGTTCTTC.